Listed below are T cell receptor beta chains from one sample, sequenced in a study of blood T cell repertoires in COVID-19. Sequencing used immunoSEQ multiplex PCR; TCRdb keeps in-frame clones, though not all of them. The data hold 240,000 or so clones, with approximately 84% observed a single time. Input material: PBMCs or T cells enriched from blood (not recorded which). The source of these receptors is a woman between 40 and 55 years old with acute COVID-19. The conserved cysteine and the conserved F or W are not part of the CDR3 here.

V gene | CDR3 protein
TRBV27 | ASSIIPPGGNANSPLH
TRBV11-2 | ASSLVEGNTIY
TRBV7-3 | ASSSGTGNEQY
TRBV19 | ASSMGGMGNQPQH
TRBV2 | ASSQLAGNNEQF
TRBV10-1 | ASSRISGVGTGELF
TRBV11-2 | ASSLRAGATYEQY
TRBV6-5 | ASGSTWTDTQY
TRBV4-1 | ASSQEMGRAYEQY
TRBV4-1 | ASSQDEGSPQH
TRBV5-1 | ASSLEGAGPYNEQF
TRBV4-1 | ASSQRNGSGELF
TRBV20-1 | SASPRRRGTEAF
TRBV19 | ASSQTGGNNEQF
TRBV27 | ASSLSRSHEQY
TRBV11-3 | ASSLRGSGGTDTQY